These 27 T cell receptor beta chains came from one sample sequenced in a study of technical replicates of blood from several donors. Sequencing was performed with immunoSEQ multiplex PCR; in TCRdb, only in-frame clones are kept and a portion is missing. The sample contains roughly 65,000 clones, around 90% of which appear only once. Sequencing input: PBMCs. Receptors originate from a human donor in good health. Some clones in this sample may be carry-over from other donors' samples.

This clone was counted only a few times. V usage is TRBV18 and J usage is TRBJ2-2, with D possibly matching TRBD1 (6 bases). Trimming took off 4 bases at V and 7 bases at J, with 19 bases between the two ends. Per germline, CDR1 KGHSH and CDR2 LQKENI. CDR3 length: 16 amino acids. The CDR3 coding sequence is TGTGCCAGCTCACGATCCTCCGGGACAACGATCGGGGAGCTGTTTTTT. Amino acid sequence: CASSRSSGTTIGELFF.

This chain joins TRBV7-2 and TRBJ2-5; 16 nucleotides align to TRBD2. Trimming removed 5 bases from V and 2 bases from J; junction bases left unmatched: 2. The CDR3 spans 16 residues. Per germline, CDR1 SGHTA and CDR2 FQGNSA. CDR3 sequence reads: CASSQGLAGGQETQYF. DNA for the CDR3: TGTGCCAGCAGCCAGGGACTAGCGGGGGGGCAAGAGACCCAGTACTTC.

The rearrangement links TRBV2 to TRBJ2-7, with D hard to call. CDR1 is SNHLY and CDR2 is FYNNEI in the germline V gene. This CDR3 is 13 amino acids long. V lost 7 bases and J lost 9, with 19 bases in between. The CDR3 region is CASKLPQQELQYF. In DNA form, the CDR3 reads TGTGCCAGCAAATTACCCCAGCAGGAATTGCAGTACTTC.

The CDR3 reads CASSPHPKLAGALYEQYF. CDR3 bases: TGTGCCAGCAGCCCTCACCCGAAACTAGCGGGTGCACTCTACGAGCAGTACTTC. The V call is TRBV5-4, the J call TRBJ2-7, with 9 nucleotides matching TRBD2. The CDR3 runs 18 residues. The ends lost 4 bases at V and 3 bases at J; junction bases unmatched: 17. Germline V gives CDR1 SGHNT, CDR2 YYREEE (reference sequence).

The table lists this clone with a few counts. The CDR3 sequence is CASSPRLAETQYF. CDR3 coding DNA: TGTGCCAGCAGCCCCCGACTAGCCGAGACCCAGTACTTC. V gene TRBV7-8 combines with J gene TRBJ2-5, with 7 bases lining up with TRBD2. V gave up 5 bases and J gave up 5 bases; unmatched junction bases: 5. CDR1 and CDR2 (germline): SGHVS, FQNEAQ. There are 13 residues in the CDR3.

The rearrangement joins TRBV5-6 to TRBJ1-2; D is uncertain. This CDR3 has 13 amino acids. The V end was cut by 8 bases, the J end by 0 bases, with 11 bases between. The germline V gene has CDR1 SGHDT and CDR2 YYEEEE. CDR3 in amino acids: CASQRRANYGYTF. CDR3 nucleotide sequence: TGTGCCAGTCAGAGGAGAGCTAACTATGGCTACACCTTC.

The chain carries TRBV27 and TRBJ1-1; possibly TRBD1 for D (6 bases). The ends were cut back, 2 bases at V and 1 base at J, with 17 bases in the middle. Germline CDR1 MNHEY, CDR2 SMNVEV (reference sequence). This CDR3 has 17 residues. Here the CDR3 reads CASSLIGLGTPNTEAFF. The CDR3 coding sequence is TGTGCCAGCAGTTTAATAGGTTTGGGGACACCGAACACTGAAGCTTTCTTT.

This clone was recorded once. The J gene is TRBJ2-5, the V gene TRBV4-3, with 11 bases fitting TRBD2. V shed 3 bases and J 5 bases; nucleotides not matched to a gene: 8. This CDR3 comprises 16 residues. Germline CDR1 is LGHNA and CDR2 is YSLEER. The DNA for the CDR3 is TGCGCCAGCAGCCAGGGGGTAGCGGGAGGGCCGGAGACCCAGTACTTC. It specifies CASSQGVAGGPETQYF.

The chain uses TRBV7-2 and TRBJ2-1, with 9 bases matching TRBD1. V shed 8 bases and J 5 bases; nucleotides not matched to a gene: 4. The CDR3 is 13 amino acids. Germline V gives CDR1 SGHTA, CDR2 FQGNSA. The CDR3 sequence: CASGRDRDNEQFF. The CDR3 DNA reads TGTGCCAGCGGTCGGGACAGGGACAATGAGCAGTTCTTC.

The chain uses TRBV7-9 and TRBJ2-1, with D possibly matching TRBD1 (5 bases). CDR1 and CDR2 from the germline V gene are SEHNR and FQNEAQ (reference sequence). The CDR3 length is 15 residues. V lost 3 bases to trimming and J lost 7 bases, with 16 bases between them. CDR3 nucleotides: TGTGCCAGCAGCTTGCCCTGGGGCCCGCGGAATGAGCAGTTCTTC. Translated, it gives CASSLPWGPRNEQFF. Full variable domain (missing parts from reference TRBV7-9 and TRBJ2-1): DTGVSQNPRHKITKRGQNVTFRCDPISEHNRLYWYRQTLGQGPEFLTYFQNEAQLEKSRLLSDRFSAERPKGSFSTLEIQRTEQGDSAMYLCASSLPWGPRNEQFFGPGTRLTVL.

The chain recombines TRBV30 with TRBJ2-1, with 7 bases aligning to TRBD2. The CDR3 is 14 residues long. Trimming at V came to 3 bases and at J to 6 bases, leaving 8 bases not matched to a gene. Germline V lookup: CDR1 GTSNPN, CDR2 SVGIG (reference sequence). This chain's CDR3 is CAWREGGPSNEQFF. The CDR3 bases are TGTGCCTGGAGAGAGGGAGGGCCATCCAATGAGCAGTTCTTC.

V is TRBV7-2 and J is TRBJ2-7, with 7 bases that match TRBD2. V dropped 1 base and J dropped 2; count of bases not matched to a gene: 5. This CDR3 has 15 amino acids. Germline loops: CDR1 SGHTA, CDR2 FQGNSA. This CDR3 reads CASSLGAGLTYEQYF. The CDR3 bases are TGTGCCAGCAGCTTAGGAGCGGGACTCACCTACGAGCAGTACTTC.

This clone turned up a few times. The chain employs TRBV20-1 and TRBJ1-3; no clear D gene. The CDR3 totals 11 residues. Between the trimmed V and J ends, which lost 6 bases and 4 bases, there was a span of 7 bases. The V gene's germline CDR1 is DFQATT and CDR2 SNEGSKA (reference sequence). The CDR3 region is CSAVTGNTIYF. For the CDR3, the DNA is TGCAGTGCCGTTACAGGAAACACCATATATTTT.

The chain uses TRBV30 and TRBJ2-2; TRBD1 might be the D (6 bases). Germline values: CDR1 GTSNPN, CDR2 SVGIG (reference sequence). Between the trimmed V and J ends, which lost 5 bases and 4 bases, there was a span of 11 bases. The CDR3 totals 13 residues. The DNA for the CDR3 is TGTGCCTGGGGGGGCAGGGTCACCGGGGAGCTGTTTTTT. Encoded protein: CAWGGRVTGELFF.

This rearrangement joins TRBV11-1 to TRBJ2-1, with unresolved D. The V and J ends lost 3 bases and 0 bases respectively, with 9 bases between them. CDR3 length equals 15 residues. Germline assignment: CDR1 SGHAT and CDR2 FQDESV (reference sequence). CDR3 loop: CASSFTVGSYNEQFF. CDR3 nucleotide sequence: TGTGCCAGCAGCTTCACTGTTGGCTCCTACAATGAGCAGTTCTTC.

V usage is TRBV7-9 and J usage is TRBJ1-5; tentatively, D is TRBD1 (6 bases). V was cut by 11 bases and J by 6 bases, with 11 bases left in between. CDR3 length: 11 amino acids. Germline CDR1 reads SEHNR; CDR2 reads FQNEAQ (reference sequence). CDR3 region: CAAGESQPQHF. The DNA for the CDR3 is TGTGCCGCAGGGGAAAGTCAGCCCCAGCATTTT.

This sequence joins TRBV7-2 and TRBJ2-7, with D unresolved. The V gene lost 5 bases and the J gene lost 2 bases, with 4 bases spanning the gap. This CDR3 is built from 11 residues. Germline V CDR1 and CDR2: SGHTA, FQGNSA. CDR3 residues: CASSITYEQYF. DNA of the CDR3: TGTGCCAGCAGCATCACCTACGAGCAGTACTTC. The complete variable domain, with remaining parts taken from reference TRBV7-2 and TRBJ2-7, reads GAGVSQSPSNKVTEKGKDVELRCDPISGHTALYWYRQSLGQGLEFLIYFQGNSAPDKSGLPSDRFSAERTGGSVSTLTIQRTQQEDSAVYLCASSITYEQYFGPGTRLTVT.

The table lists this clone with a count of one. This same CDR3 is encoded by further DNA sequences in the sample. CDR3 sequence reads: CASSSPGEGTEAFF. DNA of the CDR3: TGTGCCAGCAGTTCCCCAGGGGAGGGAACTGAAGCTTTCTTT. The chain uses TRBV6-5 and TRBJ1-1, with a tentative D call TRBD1 (6 bases). V was clipped by 4 bases and J by 5 bases, with 14 bases between them. CDR3 length equals 14 residues. Germline V lookup: CDR1 MNHEY, CDR2 SVGAGI.

This clone has a handful of counts. The V and J genes are TRBV4-3 and TRBJ1-1, with 10 nucleotides matching TRBD1. The length of the CDR3 is 18 residues. Germline V lookup: CDR1 LGHNA, CDR2 YSLEER. The V and J ends lost 0 bases and 4 bases, in that order; junction bases with no gene match: 11. CDR3 sequence (DNA): TGCGCCAGCAGCCAAGATCTTGAGGGACAGGGGCGTCGCACTGAAGCTTTCTTT. Its protein is CASSQDLEGQGRRTEAFF.

The V gene is TRBV5-6, the J gene TRBJ1-1; 7 nucleotides line up with TRBD1. The CDR3 has 16 amino acids. The junction had 16 bases not matched to a gene; V was cut back by 0 bases and J by 11 bases. The germline CDR1 and CDR2 sequences are SGHDT and YYEEEE. Here the CDR3 DNA reads TGTGCCAGCAGCTTGGAAGGGGGCAGGATCACTCCACGGGCTTTCTTT. Its translation is CASSLEGGRITPRAFF.

The chain combines TRBV19 with TRBJ1-5; the D gene is possibly TRBD1 (5 bases). The CDR3 is 15 amino acids. V was cut by 5 bases and J by 4 bases, with 15 bases left in between. Germline V gives CDR1 LNHDA, CDR2 SQIVND (reference sequence). CDR3 in DNA: TGTGCCAGTAGTCGGGCAGGGTTAGGGAATCAGCCCCAGCATTTT. Protein: CASSRAGLGNQPQHF.

The chain joins TRBV6-5 to TRBJ1-4; weak D call: TRBD1 (6 bases). The CDR3 is made up of 12 amino acids. Trimming took 5 bases from V and 10 from J, leaving 11 bases between them. Looked up from germline, CDR1 is MNHEY and CDR2 is SVGAGI. The CDR3, as DNA: TGTGCCAGCAGTCCACCGACAGGAAAACTGTTTTTT. Its translation is CASSPPTGKLFF.

The V gene is TRBV29-1, the J gene TRBJ2-1; possibly TRBD1 for D (5 bases). Trimming removed 1 base at V and 6 bases at J, with 7 bases between. Germline values: CDR1 SQVTM, CDR2 ANQGSEA. This CDR3 has 12 amino acids. The DNA of the CDR3 is TGCAGCGTTGAAGGGCAGGGCAATGAGCAGTTCTTC. Residues: CSVEGQGNEQFF.

This chain uses TRBV28 with TRBJ2-7; 9 bases align to TRBD1. Germline trimming cut 7 bases from V and 4 bases from J; bases unmatched to any gene: 8. This CDR3 has 14 residues. Germline V gene sequence: CDR1 MDHEN, CDR2 SYDVKM. Here the CDR3 DNA reads TGTGCCAGCAACCGGGGACAGGGAAAATACGAGCAGTACTTC. Its translation: CASNRGQGKYEQYF.

This chain uses TRBV15 with TRBJ1-3; D call uncertain. The J call may be incorrect, as the DNA end agrees better with TRBJ2-2. Germline V CDR1 and CDR2: LNHNV, YYDKDF (reference sequence). The CDR3 is 13 amino acids. CDR3 sequence reads: CATSRDQYGELFF. CDR3 DNA: TGTGCCACCAGCAGGGACCAATACGGGGAGCTGTTTTTT.

The chain links TRBV15 to TRBJ2-1, with D perhaps TRBD1 (5 bases). Germline CDR1 LNHNV, CDR2 YYDKDF (reference sequence). The V gene lost 3 bases and the J gene lost 6 bases, with 12 bases spanning the gap. CDR3 length: 14 amino acids. The CDR3 nucleotides are TGTGCCACCAGCAGTCGCAGGGTGCGCAATGAGCAGTTCTTC. Its protein product is CATSSRRVRNEQFF. Full variable domain (rest looked up from reference TRBV15 and TRBJ2-1): DAMVIQNPRYQVTQFGKPVTLSCSQTLNHNVMYWYQQKSSQAPKLLFHYYDKDFNNEADTPDNFQSRRPNTSFCFLDIRSPGLGDTAMYLCATSSRRVRNEQFFGPGTRLTVL.

This chain uses TRBV27 with TRBJ2-3; no clear D. The CDR3 covers 14 residues. Germline values: CDR1 MNHEY, CDR2 SMNVEV (reference sequence). Deletions cut 3 bases from V and 6 bases from J, with 13 bases between. CDR3 in DNA: TGTGCCAGCAGTTTTTTAGTCTCTCTCGATACGCAGTATTTT. It is translated as CASSFLVSLDTQYF.